The clone carrying this T cell receptor beta chain was recorded a few times. The authors prepared the TCRbeta library with unique molecular identifiers. TCRdb called the PCR reads again in MiXCR, with one record for every CDR3 protein. Among a few hundred thousand distinct CDR3 sequences listed, approximately 12% were seen once. The data are from a study of T-cell reconstitution after alpha-beta-depleted transplantation in children. Germline CDR1 reads SNHLY; CDR2 reads FYNNEI. V was clipped by 3 bases and J by 0 bases; unmatched bases: 5. The CDR3 length is 16 residues. The sequences come from PBMCs, collected from the stem cell graft. The chain employs TRBV2 and TRBJ2-3, with 8 bases aligning to TRBD2. This TCR was sampled from a human donor who donated a stem cell graft to a child with Fanconi anemia. In nucleotides, the CDR3 is TGTGCCAGCAGTGAGCGCGGGGGGCTAAGCACAGATACGCAGTATTTT. Its translation: CASSERGGLSTDTQYF. The full variable domain, its missing parts supplied by reference TRBV2 and TRBJ2-3, is EPEVTQTPSHQVTQMGQEVILRCVPISNHLYFYWYRQILGQKVEFLVSFYNNEISEKSEIFDDQFSVERPDGSNFTLKIRSTKLEDSAMYFCASSERGGLSTDTQYFGPGTRLTVL.